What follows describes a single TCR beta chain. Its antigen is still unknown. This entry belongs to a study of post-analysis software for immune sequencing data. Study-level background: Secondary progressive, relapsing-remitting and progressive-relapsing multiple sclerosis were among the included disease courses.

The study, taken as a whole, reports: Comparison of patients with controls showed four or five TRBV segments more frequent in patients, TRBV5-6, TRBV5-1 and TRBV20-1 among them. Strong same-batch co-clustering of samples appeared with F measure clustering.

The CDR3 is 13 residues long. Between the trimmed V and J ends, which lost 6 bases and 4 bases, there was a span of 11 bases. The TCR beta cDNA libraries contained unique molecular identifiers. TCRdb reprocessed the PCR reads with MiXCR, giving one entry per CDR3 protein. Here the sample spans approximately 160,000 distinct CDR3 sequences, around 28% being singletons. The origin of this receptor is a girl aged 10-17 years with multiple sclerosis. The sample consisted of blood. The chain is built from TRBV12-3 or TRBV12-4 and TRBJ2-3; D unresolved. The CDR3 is CASRPDGADTQYF. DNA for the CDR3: TGTGCCAGCAGGCCCGATGGCGCAGATACGCAGTATTTT.